This T cell receptor beta chain emerged from a study of early T cells in non-severe SARS-CoV-2 infection (dated by TCRdb to the early 2020s). In terms of the full investigation: TCR sequencing used bulk RNA from unsorted whole blood, so alpha and beta chains could not be paired.

Overall study results and their limits: VDJdb matching was skewed toward anti-spike CD8 responses and likely underestimated virus-specific expansions by missing private and CD4 specificities.

This clonotype was seen more than once but under ten times. The target of this receptor is not known. Per-base qualities were not stored, and no clone one base away is much larger. Receptor amplification or capture employed 5' RACE. Sequencing instrument: NextSeq 500. Unique molecular identifiers were attached to individual cDNA molecules in the TCR library protocol so that sequencing error and PCR bias could be corrected. Sequencing covered both TCR alpha and beta chains, and within each sample the abundances of alpha and beta sequences were tightly co-correlated. In the authors' own workflow: Decombinator V4 was used to annotate TCR sequences for V gene, J gene and CDR3. TCRs were defined as expanded if a significant change between any two time points was detected under a Poisson model with p below 0.0001. TCR abundances were normalised to the total number of TCRs sequenced per sample and expressed as counts per million. VDJdb, accessed 1 November 2021, was searched for CMV, EBV and SARS-CoV-2 annotated TCRs, excluding TCRs annotated for multiple antigens. TCRdb handled the public reads itself, with Q25 trimming in fastp and clone calling in MiXCR, and kept productive beta chains. Merged by CDR3 protein, the rows form single entries marked with the most common genes and DNA. It is TCRdb's table, rather than the study itself, that gives the V and J calls and clone size. For this sample the table gives more than 80,000 distinct CDR3 sequences, of which 13% to 15% were detected only once. 5.5% to 8% of the sample comes from the top ten.

The study was a case-control design nested within a healthcare worker cohort in London, UK, with weekly nasopharyngeal swab PCR tests and blood sampling. Healthcare workers were recruited between 23 and 31 March 2020, during the week of the UK lockdown, and were followed weekly for up to roughly 15 weeks. The specimen sequenced was whole blood. The TCR sequence derives from an adult who was a healthcare worker with PCR-confirmed SARS-CoV-2 infection or an uninfected control (not recorded which).

The base sequence is TGCAGTGCTGGGACGGGGCAGACCTACAATGAGCAGTTCTTC. Its coded protein is CSAGTGQTYNEQFF. The chain employs TRBV20-1 and TRBJ2-1; the D gene could be TRBD1 or TRBD2, each one agreeing over 5 bases. Reading from cysteine to phenylalanine, the CDR3 counts 14 amino acids. The sequence is cut down to CDR3 DNA, 42 bases in frame from base 1. V is clipped by 5 bases and J by 2 bases, and the sequence between their germline boundaries is 13 bases long. CDR1 and CDR2 (DFQATT, SNEGSKA) derive from the germline V gene (reference sequence).